This T cell receptor (beta chain) was sequenced during a study of T cells in Graves' hyperthyroidism and ophthalmopathy. Patients counted as stable if ophthalmopathy did not develop within 18 months. 10 ml fresh peripheral blood yielded the PBMCs. This CDR3 is 13 amino acids long. The germline CDR1 and CDR2 sequences are DFQATT and SNEGSKA (reference sequence). V lost 0 bases and J 7 bases, leaving 9 bases between the germline ends. In its sample, this clonotype was seen a few times. It was RNA transcripts that yielded the amplified TCR beta CDR3 regions. Primed by the HTBI set, a first-round RT-PCR was run on the TCR CDR3. TCRdb used MiXCR to reprocess the multiplex PCR reads, holding one entry per CDR3 protein. There are roughly 740,000 distinct CDR3 sequences in the sample; roughly 15% occur only once, and 8.4% lies in the top ten.

Sample: blood. The J gene is TRBJ1-4, the V gene TRBV20-1; D unresolved. This TCR came from a man aged 18 to 29 with Graves' hyperthyroidism. The CDR3 sequence: CSARDGVFEKLFF. In DNA, the CDR3 is TGCAGTGCTAGAGATGGGGTATTTGAAAAACTGTTTTTT.